This T cell receptor beta chain was documented in a study of CD8+CD57+ T cells in acquired aplastic anemia (dated by TCRdb to 2017 to 2018). Describing the broader study: DNA extracted from sorted CD4+ and CD8+ cells had a mean of roughly 3 ug, with a range of about 0.18 to 27.4 ug. A CD8+CD57+ expansion meant a frequency higher than the mean frequency seen in healthy subjects. Results and caveats for the whole study, not just this receptor: No significant difference in CD8+ Simpson's diversity was found between patients and healthy controls (P=0.060). Although around 30 CD8+ CDR3 sequences were shared by patients and controls, these sequences appeared highly expressed in patients and within the immunodominant clones of patients.

The patients picked for sequencing were ones in whom flow cytometry had shown an expansion of CD8+CD57+ cells. Every patient had severe acquired aplastic anemia, diagnosed using the International Study of Aplastic Anemia and Agranulocytosis and Camitta criteria. No patient had received any therapy when blood was sampled. The study deep-sequenced TCR repertoires of sorted CD4+ and CD8+ blood T cells from severe aplastic anemia patients and healthy subjects. Patients were enrolled in the USA under clinicaltrials.gov protocols 00001620, 01623167, 00001397, 00071045, 00081523 and 00961064. Ficoll-Paque density gradient centrifugation was used to isolate peripheral blood mononuclear cells. Before DNA was extracted, CD4+ and CD8+ T cells were sorted using either FACS or magnetic beads. Profiling of TCR beta VDJ combinations and CDR3 sequences used genomic DNA as the template. An Illumina HiSeq 2000 was used for TCR repertoire sequencing. Per the original workflow: TRBV/TRBJ rearrangement plots, CDR3 size and DJ length profiles, and Simpson's diversity index were used to evaluate the repertoires. The immunodominant clone was defined as the most abundant DNA sequence in deep sequencing data. CDR3 amino acid sequences were screened for sharing across subjects and compared with published repertoires and the VDJdb database. TCRdb reprocessing: public reads trimmed at Q25 with fastp, clones called with MiXCR, in-frame beta chains kept. Under each unique CDR3 protein, matching rows form one entry showing the most common genes and DNA. These V and J calls derive from TCRdb rather than the authors' analysis. This sample gives more than 150,000 distinct CDR3 sequences in total; around 50% of them show up just once. The ten largest account for over 10% of the sample.

Turning to this clonotype: Its antigen remains unidentified. No per-base quality is available; no much larger clone lies one base away.

The CDR3 spans 13 residues, from the cysteine through the phenylalanine. Only the CDR3 part of the read is kept: 39 bases, read in frame from the first base. The CDR1 and CDR2 encoded by the germline V gene (reference sequence) are DFQATT and SNEGSKA. V loses 7 bases, J loses 0 bases, and the germline ends lie 12 bases apart. The sample taken for sequencing was sorted CD4+, CD8+, or CD8+CD57+ T cells (not recorded which) from PBMCs. This sequence uses TRBV20-1 and TRBJ1-1; TRBD1 is a possible D gene, resting on 5 matching bases. The clonotype comes from a human donor with aplastic anemia. The nucleotides are TGCAGTGTCATACAGGTGATGAACACTGAAGCTTTCTTT. Translated, it reads CSVIQVMNTEAFF.